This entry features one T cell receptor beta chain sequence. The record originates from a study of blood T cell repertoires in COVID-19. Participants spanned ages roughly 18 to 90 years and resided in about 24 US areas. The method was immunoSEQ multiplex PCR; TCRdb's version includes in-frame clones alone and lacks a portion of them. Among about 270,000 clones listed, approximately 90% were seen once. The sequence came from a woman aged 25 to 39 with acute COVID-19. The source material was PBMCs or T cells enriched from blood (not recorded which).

CDR3 coding DNA: TGCGCCAGCAGCCAAACGGGACTTTTCGCGGCTTTCTTT. It is translated as CASSQTGLFAAFF. The chain combines TRBV4-1 with TRBJ1-1; the D gene is possibly TRBD1 (5 bases). The CDR3 sequence is 13 residues long. CDR1 is MGHRA, CDR2 YSYEKL, per germline. The V gene lost 2 bases and the J gene lost 11 bases, with 15 bases spanning the gap.